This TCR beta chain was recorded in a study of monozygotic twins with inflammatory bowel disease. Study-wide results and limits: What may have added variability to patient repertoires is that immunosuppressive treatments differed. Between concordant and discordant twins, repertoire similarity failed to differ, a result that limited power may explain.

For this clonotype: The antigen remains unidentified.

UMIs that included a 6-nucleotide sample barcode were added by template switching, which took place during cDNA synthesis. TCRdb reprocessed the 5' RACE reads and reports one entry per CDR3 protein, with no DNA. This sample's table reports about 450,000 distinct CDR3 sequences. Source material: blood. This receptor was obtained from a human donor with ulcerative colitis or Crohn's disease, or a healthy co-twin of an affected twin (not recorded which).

This CDR3 reads CASSSQGMRSNQPQHF. The rearrangement uses TRBV19 and TRBJ1-5. The CDR3 contains 16 residues. Per germline, CDR1 LNHDA and CDR2 SQIVND (reference sequence).